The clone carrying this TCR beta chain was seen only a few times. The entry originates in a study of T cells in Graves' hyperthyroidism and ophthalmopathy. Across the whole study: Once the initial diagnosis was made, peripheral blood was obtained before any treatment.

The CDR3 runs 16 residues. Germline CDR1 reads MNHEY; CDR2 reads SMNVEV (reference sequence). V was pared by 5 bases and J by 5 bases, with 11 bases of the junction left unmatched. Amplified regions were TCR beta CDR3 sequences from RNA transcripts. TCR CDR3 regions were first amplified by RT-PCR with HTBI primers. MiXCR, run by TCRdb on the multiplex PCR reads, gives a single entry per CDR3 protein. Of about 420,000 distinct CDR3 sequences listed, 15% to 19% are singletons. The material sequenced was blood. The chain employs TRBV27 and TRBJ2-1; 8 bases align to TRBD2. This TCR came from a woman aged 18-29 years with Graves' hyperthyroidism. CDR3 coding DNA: TGTGCCAGCAGTCGAGCGTCTAGCGGGTACCACAATGAGCAGTTCTTC. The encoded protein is CASSRASSGYHNEQFF.